The 24 T cell receptor beta chains listed next were all sequenced from one sample in a study of blood T cell repertoires in COVID-19. TCRdb's copy holds only in-frame clones and misses some; the assay was immunoSEQ multiplex PCR. The sample has around 150,000 clones, around 80% seen once. The source material was peripheral blood. These receptors all stem from a man aged 55 to 70 who had recovered from COVID-19.

J is TRBJ1-2 and V is TRBV24-1; weak D call: TRBD1 (5 bases). There are 13 residues in the CDR3. CDR1 and CDR2 from the germline V gene are KGHDR and SFDVKD. V was clipped by 6 bases and J by 3 bases, with 10 bases between them. CDR3 bases: TGTGCCACCAGTAGGGGTCGCGACTATGGCTACACCTTC. Encoded protein: CATSRGRDYGYTF.

This clone was observed a few times. The V gene is TRBV6-5, the J gene TRBJ1-2; TRBD1 matches 7 bases. The CDR3 loop spans 14 amino acids. CDR1 is MNHEY, CDR2 SVGAGI, per germline. The J segment lost 4 bases and the V segment lost 8 bases, leaving 10 bases of the junction unmatched. The CDR3 region has the DNA TGTGCCAGCGGATTAGACAGGGCTCCCTATGGCTACACCTTC. It translates to CASGLDRAPYGYTF.

This clone has a single count. The chain uses TRBV6-2 or TRBV6-3 and TRBJ1-3; D remains ambiguous. Germline V lookup: CDR1 MNHEY, CDR2 SVGEGT. This CDR3 region has 16 residues. Trimming cost V 0 bases and J 1 base, with 10 bases left between them. CDR3 sequence reads: CASSYSSTGSGNTIYF. CDR3 nucleotide sequence: TGTGCCAGCAGTTACTCATCGACGGGTTCTGGAAACACCATATATTTT.

This clone occurred a few times. The V call is TRBV24-1, the J call TRBJ2-7; D may be TRBD2 (6 bases). The CDR3 contains 14 residues. The V gene's germline CDR1 is KGHDR and CDR2 SFDVKD. Deletions cut 5 bases from V and 6 bases from J, with 16 bases between. As DNA, the CDR3 is TGTGCCACCAGTGCCACTTTCGAGGGAGGCGAGCAGTACTTC. It yields the protein CATSATFEGGEQYF.

V gene TRBV29-1 combines with J gene TRBJ2-5, with a tentative D call TRBD1 (6 bases). The V end lost 7 bases, the J end lost 5 bases, and 14 bases lay between the germline ends. Germline V gene lookup returns CDR1 SQVTM and CDR2 ANQGSEA. CDR3 length: 12 amino acids. The CDR3 DNA sequence: TGCAGCGCCGGATCAGGGGAGGAGACCCAGTACTTC. As protein: CSAGSGEETQYF.

The CDR3 is CASSQGQGADNEQFF. Written as DNA, the CDR3 is TGCGCCAGCAGCCAAGGGCAGGGGGCGGACAATGAGCAGTTCTTC. This chain links TRBV4-1 with TRBJ2-1; the match to TRBD1 covers 8 bases. CDR3 size: 15 residues. Germline loops: CDR1 MGHRA, CDR2 YSYEKL. V was pared by 1 base and J by 5 bases, with 4 bases of the junction left unmatched.

The V and J genes are TRBV9 and TRBJ2-1; 10 bases line up with TRBD1. Trimming took 3 bases from V and 4 from J; bases not matched to a gene: 7. CDR1 SGDLS and CDR2 YYNGEE come from the germline V gene. The CDR3 has 16 residues. For the CDR3, the DNA is TGTGCCAGCAGCGCCCCCGGGACAGGGGAATACAATGAGCAGTTCTTC. Translated, it gives CASSAPGTGEYNEQFF.

The chain uses TRBV19 and TRBJ1-4; 8 bases fit TRBD1. The CDR3 runs 13 residues. Looked up from germline, CDR1 is LNHDA and CDR2 is SQIVND (reference sequence). V was pared by 6 bases and J by 7 bases, with 4 bases of the junction left unmatched. The CDR3 sequence is CASSPGQAEKLFF. The CDR3 coding sequence is TGTGCCAGTAGCCCGGGACAGGCTGAAAAACTGTTTTTT.

The V gene is TRBV11-2, the J gene TRBJ1-1; D is unclear. In germline, CDR1 is SGHAT, CDR2 FQNNGV. The CDR3 totals 14 residues. Trimming removed 8 bases at V and 1 base at J, with 14 bases between. CDR3 region: CASAARTSNTEAFF. In DNA form, the CDR3 reads TGTGCCAGCGCCGCCCGGACTTCGAACACTGAAGCTTTCTTT.

The rearrangement joins TRBV28 to TRBJ2-1, with D maybe TRBD1 (7 bases). The germline gives CDR1 MDHEN, CDR2 SYDVKM. The CDR3 is 15 residues long. Trimming took 6 bases from V and 1 from J, leaving 13 bases between them. The CDR3 sequence is CASRGGQISYNEQFF. In DNA, the CDR3 is TGTGCCAGCAGGGGGGGACAGATATCCTACAATGAGCAGTTCTTC.

V is TRBV4-3 and J is TRBJ1-2; TRBD1 agrees at 7 bases. Germline lookup yields CDR1 LGHNA and CDR2 YSLEER. The CDR3 contains 16 residues. J gave up 5 bases and V 1 base, and 10 bases lay outside the gene matches. The CDR3 spells CASSQGQQGIGYGYTF. CDR3 DNA sequence: TGCGCCAGCAGCCAAGGCCAACAGGGGATTGGGTATGGCTACACCTTC.

Concerning this clone itself: Given a much more abundant clone one base away, this may be a read error. This chain links TRBV7-2 with TRBJ1-1; D is unresolved. The CDR3 totals 13 residues. CDR1 and CDR2 from the germline V gene are SGHTA and FQGNSA. The ends were cut back, 1 base at V and 0 bases at J, with 3 bases in the middle. CDR3 DNA sequence: TGTGCCAGCAGCTTAGTCATGAACACTGAAGCTTTCTTT. Translation: CASSLVMNTEAFF.

The genes are TRBV27 and TRBJ2-5; 9 nucleotides align to TRBD1. Germline assignment: CDR1 MNHEY and CDR2 SMNVEV (reference sequence). The V and J ends lost 4 bases and 5 bases, in that order; junction bases with no gene match: 8. This CDR3 is built from 15 residues. The CDR3 reads CASSSGQGSAETQYF. CDR3 DNA: TGTGCCAGCAGTTCGGGACAGGGATCGGCGGAGACCCAGTACTTC.

The rearrangement links TRBV21-1 to TRBJ2-7; the table names TRBD2, a call not compared with the DNA. TRBV21-1 constitutes a pseudogene. The CDR3 consists of 15 residues. CDR3 loop: CASSKSWRSSYEQYF. The DNA for the CDR3 is TGTGCCAGCAGCAAAAGTTGGCGGTCCTCCTACGAGCAGTACTTC.

The V call is TRBV6-2 or TRBV6-3, the J call TRBJ2-1; 10 bases line up with TRBD2. The junction had 9 bases not matched to a gene; V was cut back by 4 bases and J by 0 bases. CDR1 is MNHEY, CDR2 SVGEGT, per germline. This CDR3 contains 18 residues. As DNA, the CDR3 is TGTGCCAGCAGTTCCGGGACTAGCGCCCACCGCTCCTACAATGAGCAGTTCTTC. Residues: CASSSGTSAHRSYNEQFF.

This rearrangement joins TRBV2 to TRBJ2-7; TRBD1 is a possible D gene (6 bases). Trimming left V 4 bases short and J 0 bases short, with 13 bases between. This CDR3 has 15 residues. The germline gives CDR1 SNHLY, CDR2 FYNNEI. The CDR3, as DNA: TGTGCCAGCAGTGCGAGGGGACACAGCTCCTACGAGCAGTACTTC. Protein product: CASSARGHSSYEQYF.

This clone occurred a few times. This rearrangement joins TRBV7-2 to TRBJ2-6; tentatively, D is TRBD2 (5 bases). This CDR3 contains 16 residues. V was shortened by 3 bases and J by 0 bases, with 9 bases between the two germline ends. Germline V lookup: CDR1 SGHTA, CDR2 FQGNSA. In DNA, the CDR3 is TGTGCCAGCAGCTTGGACTCTACCTCTGGGGCCAACGTCCTGACTTTC. Amino acid sequence: CASSLDSTSGANVLTF.

This chain connects TRBV4-2 to TRBJ2-1; D call uncertain. The CDR3 extends over 14 amino acids. The V gene lost 1 base and the J gene lost 3 bases, with 7 bases spanning the gap. Germline V lookup: CDR1 LGHNA, CDR2 YNFKEQ. CDR3 nucleotide sequence: TGTGCCAGCAGCCAAGTAGCCAGCTACAATGAGCAGTTCTTC. This translates into CASSQVASYNEQFF.

The rearrangement uses TRBV21-1 and TRBJ2-4; TRBD2, as called in the table, went unchecked against the DNA. TRBV21-1 is termed a pseudogene. CDR3 length equals 18 residues. Here the CDR3 DNA reads TGTGCCAGCAGCAAAGAGAGCTTTTCCAAACTAGCCAAAAACATTCAGTACTTC. Protein: CASSKESFSKLAKNIQYF.

The V and J genes are TRBV6-2 or TRBV6-3 and TRBJ2-7, with 10 bases that match TRBD2. CDR3 length: 15 residues. Germline V CDR1 and CDR2: MNHEY, SVGEGT. Losses at the gene ends were 4 bases for V and 6 bases for J; bases not matched to a gene: 9. DNA of the CDR3: TGTGCCAGCAGTTTTCTGCTAGCGGGAGTTAGCGAGCAGTACTTC. Translated: CASSFLLAGVSEQYF.

V gene TRBV7-2 combines with J gene TRBJ2-7, with 10 bases fitting TRBD2. V lost 2 bases to trimming and J lost 0 bases; unmatched junction nucleotides: 10. The germline gives CDR1 SGHTA, CDR2 FQGNSA. This CDR3 comprises 18 residues. The CDR3 sequence: CASSLKGLAGVSSYEQYF. In nucleotides, the CDR3 is TGTGCCAGCAGCTTAAAAGGCCTAGCGGGAGTCAGCTCCTACGAGCAGTACTTC.

V usage is TRBV19 and J usage is TRBJ2-7; the match to TRBD1 covers 7 bases. The CDR3 runs to 14 residues. Germline V gene sequence: CDR1 LNHDA, CDR2 SQIVND (reference sequence). V dropped 2 bases and J dropped 2; count of bases not matched to a gene: 3. The CDR3 nucleotides read TGTGCCAGTAGTATAATCCAGGGGGCCTACGAGCAGTACTTC. Residues: CASSIIQGAYEQYF.

The V gene is TRBV9, the J gene TRBJ1-2; D possibly corresponds to TRBD1 (6 bases). CDR1 is SGDLS and CDR2 is YYNGEE in the germline V gene. Trimming removed 3 bases at V and 8 bases at J, with 8 bases between. The CDR3 extends over 11 amino acids. The DNA for the CDR3 is TGTGCCAGCAGCGACGACAGGGGCTACACCTTC. Translation: CASSDDRGYTF.

The V call is TRBV30, the J call TRBJ1-1; weak D call: TRBD1 (6 bases). Trimming pared 4 bases from V and 11 bases from J, leaving 14 bases between. Germline V gene lookup returns CDR1 GTSNPN and CDR2 SVGIG (reference sequence). The CDR3 has 11 amino acids. DNA for the CDR3: TGTGCCTGGAATAGGGCAGGGGAGGCTTTCTTT. Translated: CAWNRAGEAFF.